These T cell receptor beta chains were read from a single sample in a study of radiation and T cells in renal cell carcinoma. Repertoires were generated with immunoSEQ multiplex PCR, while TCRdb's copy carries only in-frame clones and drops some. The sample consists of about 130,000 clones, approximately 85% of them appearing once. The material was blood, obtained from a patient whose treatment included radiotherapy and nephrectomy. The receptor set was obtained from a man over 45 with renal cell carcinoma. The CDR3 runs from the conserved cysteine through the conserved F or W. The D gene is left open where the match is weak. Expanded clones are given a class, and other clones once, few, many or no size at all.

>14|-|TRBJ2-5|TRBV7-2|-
TGTGCCAGCAGCTTAAACAGGGTTGGAGAGACCCAGTACTTC
CASSLNRVGETQYF
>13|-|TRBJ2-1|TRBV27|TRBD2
TGTGCCAGCAGGAGGGACTACAACAATGAGCAGTTCTTC
CASRRDYNNEQFF
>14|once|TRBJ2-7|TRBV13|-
TGTGCCAGCAGCTTAGGCCGGGACACCTACGAGCAGTACTTC
CASSLGRDTYEQYF
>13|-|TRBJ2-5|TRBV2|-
TGTGCCAGCATGTTGGAGGGGGGCGAGACCCAGTACTTC
CASMLEGGETQYF
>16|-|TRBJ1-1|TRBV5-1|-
TGCGCCAGCAGCCCGAGGTTGGGGACACAGAACACTGAAGCTTTCTTT
CASSPRLGTQNTEAFF
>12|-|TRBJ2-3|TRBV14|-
TGTGCCAGCAGCGTGATGGGTCCTACGCAGTATTTT
CASSVMGPTQYF
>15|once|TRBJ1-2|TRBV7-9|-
TGTGCCAGCAGCTTATTTAAGGGGTCGGACTATGGCTACACCTTC
CASSLFKGSDYGYTF
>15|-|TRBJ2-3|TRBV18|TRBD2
TGTGCCAGCTCACCAGGACTAGCCTTAGCAGATACGCAGTATTTT
CASSPGLALADTQYF
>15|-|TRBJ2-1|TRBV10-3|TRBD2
TGTGCCATCAGCCTCCTAGCGGGAGGGCCCCATGAGCAGTTCTTC
CAISLLAGGPHEQFF
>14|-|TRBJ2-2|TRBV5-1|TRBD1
TGCGCCAGCAGCTGGACAGGGAACACCGGGGAGCTGTTTTTT
CASSWTGNTGELFF
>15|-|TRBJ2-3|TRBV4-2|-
TGTGCCAGCAGCCCCCTGGGAGTTAGCACAGATACGCAGTATTTT
CASSPLGVSTDTQYF
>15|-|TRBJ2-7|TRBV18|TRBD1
TGTGCCAGCTCACCCCGGGACAGGGAGGTGAGCGAGCAGTACTTC
CASSPRDREVSEQYF
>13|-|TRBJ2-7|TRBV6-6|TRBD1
TGTGCCAGCAGTCTTGGGACAGCCTACGAGCAGTACTTC
CASSLGTAYEQYF
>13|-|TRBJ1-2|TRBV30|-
TGTGCCTGGAATCCGGGACCGTCGTTCAGCTACACCTTC
CAWNPGPSFSYTF
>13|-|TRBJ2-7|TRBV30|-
TGTGCCTTGGACCCGGCAGGGCCGAGGGAGCAGTACTTC
CALDPAGPREQYF
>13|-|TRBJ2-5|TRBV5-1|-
TGCGCCAGCAGCTCAATACCCCAAGAGACCCAGTACTTC
CASSSIPQETQYF
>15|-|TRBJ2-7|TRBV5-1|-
TGCGCCAGCAGCCCGGGGGGGACAGGGACCTACGAGCAGTACTTC
CASSPGGTGTYEQYF
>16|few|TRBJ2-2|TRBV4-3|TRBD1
TGCGCCAGCAGCCAGTTACAGGGGGTGCGAACCGGGGAGCTGTTTTTT
CASSQLQGVRTGELFF
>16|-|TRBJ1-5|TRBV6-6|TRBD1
TGTGCCAGCAGTAGCCGACAGGGGGCCAGCAATCAGCCCCAGCATTTT
CASSSRQGASNQPQHF
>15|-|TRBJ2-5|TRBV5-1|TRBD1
TGCGCCAGCAGCCGGGGACAGGCGTACCAAGAGACCCAGTACTTC
CASSRGQAYQETQYF
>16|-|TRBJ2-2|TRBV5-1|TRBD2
TGCGCCAGCAGCTTGTTAGCGGGGGGGAACACCGGGGAGCTGTTTTTT
CASSLLAGGNTGELFF
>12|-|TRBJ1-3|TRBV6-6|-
TGTGCCAGCAGTTACTCCGGAAACACCATATATTTT
CASSYSGNTIYF
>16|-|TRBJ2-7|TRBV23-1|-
TGCGCCAGCATCGTCAGGTCAGGGTTATTGGCCTACGAGCAGTACTTC
CASIVRSGLLAYEQYF
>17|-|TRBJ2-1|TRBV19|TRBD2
TGTGCCAGTAGCCCGGGACTAGCGGGATCGGTCTACAATGAGCAGTTCTTC
CASSPGLAGSVYNEQFF
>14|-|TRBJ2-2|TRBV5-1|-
TGCGCCAGCAGCTTTTCTACGAACACCGGGGAGCTGTTTTTT
CASSFSTNTGELFF
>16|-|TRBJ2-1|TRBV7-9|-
TGTGCCAGCAGCTTACCCACGGGCGTCTCCTACAATGAGCAGTTCTTC
CASSLPTGVSYNEQFF
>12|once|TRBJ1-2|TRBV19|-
TGTGCCAGCATTACAGGGAACTATGGCTACACCTTC
CASITGNYGYTF
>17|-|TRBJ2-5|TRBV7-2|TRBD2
TGTGCCAGCAGCTTAGGCGCGACTAGCGGGGGGGCCGAGACCCAGTACTTC
CASSLGATSGGAETQYF
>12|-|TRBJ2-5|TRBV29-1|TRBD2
TGCAGCGTTGGTCCGGGGGGAGAGACCCAGTACTTC
CSVGPGGETQYF
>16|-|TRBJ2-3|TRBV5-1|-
TGCGCCAGCGGCCGGACTGCCACGACTAGCACAGATACGCAGTATTTT
CASGRTATTSTDTQYF
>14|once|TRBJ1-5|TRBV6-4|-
TGTGCCAGCAGTGAATTCTATAGCAATCAGCCCCAGCATTTT
CASSEFYSNQPQHF
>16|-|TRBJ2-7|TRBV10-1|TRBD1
TGCGCCAGCAGTGAGTTAAAGGCAGGGGGCTCCTACGAGCAGTACTTC
CASSELKAGGSYEQYF
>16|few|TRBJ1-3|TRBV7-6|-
TGTGCCAGCAGCTTGAATCCCGGGAGGCGAGGAAACACCATATATTTT
CASSLNPGRRGNTIYF
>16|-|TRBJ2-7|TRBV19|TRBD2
TGTGCCAGTAGTATAGATATAAGCGGGAGAACGGGTGAGCAGTACTTC
CASSIDISGRTGEQYF
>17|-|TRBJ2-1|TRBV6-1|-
TGTGCCAGCAGTGAAGCGGTTAGAACAGGGGACTATAATGAGCAGTTCTTC
CASSEAVRTGDYNEQFF
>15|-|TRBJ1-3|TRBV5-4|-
TGTGCCAGCAGCTTGGGAGACACCTCTGGAAACACCATATATTTT
CASSLGDTSGNTIYF
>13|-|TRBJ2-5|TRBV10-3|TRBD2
TGTGCCATCACGGCGGGAGCTCAAGAGACCCAGTACTTC
CAITAGAQETQYF
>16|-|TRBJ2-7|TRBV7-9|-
TGTGCCAGCAGCCCGGGGTTTGTGGCCCAATATAATGAGCAGTACTTC
CASSPGFVAQYNEQYF
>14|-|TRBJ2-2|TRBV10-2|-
TGCGCCAGCAGTTGGGGGTCGAACACCGGGGAGCTGTTTTTT
CASSWGSNTGELFF
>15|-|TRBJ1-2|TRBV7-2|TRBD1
TGTGCCAGCAGACGGACAGGGTCTTTGGACTATGGCTACACCTTC
CASRRTGSLDYGYTF
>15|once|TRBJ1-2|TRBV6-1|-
TGTGCCAGCAGTGAGGGACACAGCACTGACTATGGCTACACCTTC
CASSEGHSTDYGYTF
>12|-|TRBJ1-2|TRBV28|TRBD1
TGTGCCAGCAGCCGCAGCAGGGGGGACTACACCTTC
CASSRSRGDYTF
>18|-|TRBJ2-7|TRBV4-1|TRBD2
TGCGCCAGCAGCCAAGACATTACTAGCGGGTTGGTTTCCTACGAGCAGTACTTC
CASSQDITSGLVSYEQYF
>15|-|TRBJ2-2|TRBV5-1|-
TGCGCCAGCAGCTTAGATTTACAGACCCCCGGGGAGCTGTTTTTT
CASSLDLQTPGELFF